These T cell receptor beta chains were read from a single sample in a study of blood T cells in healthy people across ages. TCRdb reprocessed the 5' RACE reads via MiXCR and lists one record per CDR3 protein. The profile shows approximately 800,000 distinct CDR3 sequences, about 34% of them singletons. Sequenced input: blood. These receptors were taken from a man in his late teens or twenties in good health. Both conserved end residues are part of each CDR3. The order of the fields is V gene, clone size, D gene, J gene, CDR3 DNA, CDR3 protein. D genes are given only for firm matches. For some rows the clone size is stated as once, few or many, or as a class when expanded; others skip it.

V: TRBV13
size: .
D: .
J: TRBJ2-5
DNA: TGTGCCAGCAGCTGGGGGCGGGGAGAGACCCAGTACTTC
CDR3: CASSWGRGETQYF

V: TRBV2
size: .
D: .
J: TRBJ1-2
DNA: TGTGCCAGCAGTAAAGAAACAGCGGGCGCGGGGTATGGCTACACCTTC
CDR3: CASSKETAGAGYGYTF

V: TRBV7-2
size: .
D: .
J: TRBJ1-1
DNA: TGTGCCAGCAGCGTGGACAAAAACACTGAAGCTTTCTTT
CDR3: CASSVDKNTEAFF

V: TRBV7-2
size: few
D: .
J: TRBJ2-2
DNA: TGTGCCAGCAGCGCAGGACTTCACACCGGGGAGCTGTTTTTT
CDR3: CASSAGLHTGELFF

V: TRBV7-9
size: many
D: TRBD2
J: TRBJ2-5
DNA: TGTGCCAGCAGCGCACCGGGACTAGGAGAGACCCAGTACTTC
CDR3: CASSAPGLGETQYF

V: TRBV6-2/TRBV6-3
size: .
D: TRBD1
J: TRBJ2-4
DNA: TGTGCCACGGGACAGGCCGGAGGCATTCAGTACTTC
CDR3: CATGQAGGIQYF

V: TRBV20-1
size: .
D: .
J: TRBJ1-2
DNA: TGCAGTGCAACAGAGCCCTGGGGCTATGGCTACACCTTC
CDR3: CSATEPWGYGYTF

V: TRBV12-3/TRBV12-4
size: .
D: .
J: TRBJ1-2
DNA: TGTGCCAGCAGTTTTGAGGCCCAATCGGGTGGCTACACCTTC
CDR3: CASSFEAQSGGYTF

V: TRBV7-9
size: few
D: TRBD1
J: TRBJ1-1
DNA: TGTGCCAGCAGCTTCCCCTCAGGGGGAAGGACTGAAGCTTTCTTT
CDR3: CASSFPSGGRTEAFF

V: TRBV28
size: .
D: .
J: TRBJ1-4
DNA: TGTGCCAGCAGTTTTCAGTGGCGAAATGAAAAACTGTTTTTT
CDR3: CASSFQWRNEKLFF

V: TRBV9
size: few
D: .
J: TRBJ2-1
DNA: TGTGCCAGCAGCGTAGCTAGTGGGGGGCAGTTCTTC
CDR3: CASSVASGGQFF

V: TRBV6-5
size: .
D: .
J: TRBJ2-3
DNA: TGTGCCAGCAGTCCCCGAAAGCGGAGCACAGATACGCAGTATTTT
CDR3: CASSPRKRSTDTQYF

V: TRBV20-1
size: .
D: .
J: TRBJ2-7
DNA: TGCAGTGCTAGAGATCGTGGAAGGGGTGGAATCCCATACGAGCAGTACTTC
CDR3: CSARDRGRGGIPYEQYF

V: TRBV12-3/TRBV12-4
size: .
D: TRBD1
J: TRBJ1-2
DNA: TGTGCCAGCAGTACGGGACAGGGGCTCTATGGCTACACCTTC
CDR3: CASSTGQGLYGYTF

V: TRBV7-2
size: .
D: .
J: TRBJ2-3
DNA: TGTGCCAGCAGTACGGGACACAGCACAGATACGCAGTATTTT
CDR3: CASSTGHSTDTQYF

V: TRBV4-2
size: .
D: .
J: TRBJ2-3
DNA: TGTGCCAGCAGCCAAGATAACAGGGCCACAGATACGCAGTATTTT
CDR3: CASSQDNRATDTQYF

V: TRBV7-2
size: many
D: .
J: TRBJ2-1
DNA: TGTGCCAGCAGCCCTCAACACGGTAACAATGAGCAGTTCTTC
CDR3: CASSPQHGNNEQFF

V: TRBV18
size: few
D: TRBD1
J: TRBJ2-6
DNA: TGTGCCAGCTCACATGGACAGGCCTCTGGGGCCAACGTCCTGACTTTC
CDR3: CASSHGQASGANVLTF

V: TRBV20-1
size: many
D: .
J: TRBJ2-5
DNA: TGCAGTGCTAGATCGCCGGGCGAGACCCAGTACTTC
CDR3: CSARSPGETQYF

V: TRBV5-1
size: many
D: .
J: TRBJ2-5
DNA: TGTGCCAGCAGCGACCAAGAGACCCAGTACTTC
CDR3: CASSDQETQYF

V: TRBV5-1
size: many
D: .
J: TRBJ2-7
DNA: TGCGCCAGCAGAGGTGAGGTATCGAACTACGAGCAGTACTTC
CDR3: CASRGEVSNYEQYF

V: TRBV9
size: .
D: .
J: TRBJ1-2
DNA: TGTGCCAGCAGCACCGGGCCTTTAAGCTATGGCTACACCTTC
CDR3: CASSTGPLSYGYTF

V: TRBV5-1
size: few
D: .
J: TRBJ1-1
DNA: TGCGCCAGCAGCTTCAGGGAGGGGACTGAAGCTTTCTTT
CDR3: CASSFREGTEAFF

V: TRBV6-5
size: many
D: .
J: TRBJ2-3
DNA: TGTGCCAGCAGTTATCGGCCCCAAGGGGATACGCAGTATTTT
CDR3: CASSYRPQGDTQYF

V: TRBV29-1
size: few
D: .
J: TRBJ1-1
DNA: TGCAGCGTCGCAGACGGGGGTAACTGGGGCACTGAAGCTTTCTTT
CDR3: CSVADGGNWGTEAFF

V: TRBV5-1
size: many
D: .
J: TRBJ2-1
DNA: TGCGCCAGCAGCTTAGGATCCCTACAAGGCGCGGAGCAGTTCTTC
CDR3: CASSLGSLQGAEQFF

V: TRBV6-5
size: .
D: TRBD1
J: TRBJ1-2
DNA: TGTGCCAGCAACGACAGGGCGGTTGGCTACACCTTC
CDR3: CASNDRAVGYTF

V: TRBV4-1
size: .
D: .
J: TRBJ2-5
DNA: TGCGCCAGCAGCCAAGATCACTTCCTGGAGGAGACCCAGTACTTC
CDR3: CASSQDHFLEETQYF

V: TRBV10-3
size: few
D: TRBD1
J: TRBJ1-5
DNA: TGTGCCATCAGTGAGACTGACAGGGTACCGGATCAGCCCCAGCATTTT
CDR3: CAISETDRVPDQPQHF

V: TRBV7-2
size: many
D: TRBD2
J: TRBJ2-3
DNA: TGTGCCAGCAGCTTAGGGACTAGCGTCCTAAGCACAGATACGCAGTATTTT
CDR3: CASSLGTSVLSTDTQYF

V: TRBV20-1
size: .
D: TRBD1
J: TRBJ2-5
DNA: TGCAGTGCGGGACAGGGAGTTCGGGGGAATGAGCAGTACTTC
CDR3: CSAGQGVRGNEQYF

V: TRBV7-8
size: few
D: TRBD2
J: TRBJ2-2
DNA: TGTGCCAGCAGCTTCGGGAGGGGCGACTACACCGGGGAGCTGTTTTTT
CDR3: CASSFGRGDYTGELFF

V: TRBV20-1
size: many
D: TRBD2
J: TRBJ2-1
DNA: TGCAGTGCCGCCCCTAGCGGGGCTCCAACGGACGCCTCTTCGTGGCAGTTCTTC
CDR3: CSAAPSGAPTDASSWQFF

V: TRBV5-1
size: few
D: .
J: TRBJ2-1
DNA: TGCGCCAGCAGCAAGGTAGGGGGGACCTCACGTGAGCAGTTCTTC
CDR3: CASSKVGGTSREQFF

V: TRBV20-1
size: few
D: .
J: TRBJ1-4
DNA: TGCAGTGCTAGAGATCTGAAAGGGTCTAATGAAAAACTGTTTTTT
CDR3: CSARDLKGSNEKLFF

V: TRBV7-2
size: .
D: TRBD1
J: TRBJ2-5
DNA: TGTGCCAGCAGCTTATTTGGACAGGGGAATGAGCAGTACTTC
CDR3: CASSLFGQGNEQYF

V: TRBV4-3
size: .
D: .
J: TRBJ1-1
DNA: TGCGCCAGCAGCCAGGGAGGGTACACTGAAGCTTTCTTT
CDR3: CASSQGGYTEAFF

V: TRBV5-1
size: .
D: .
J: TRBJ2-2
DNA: TGCGCCACAGCGTCGGGGGATAGGACCGGGGAGCTGTTTTTT
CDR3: CATASGDRTGELFF

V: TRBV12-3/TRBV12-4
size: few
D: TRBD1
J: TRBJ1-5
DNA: TGTGCCAGCAGTTGGCGGGACAGGGAAGATCAGCCCCAGCATTTT
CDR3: CASSWRDREDQPQHF

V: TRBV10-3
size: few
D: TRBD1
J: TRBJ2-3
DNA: TGTGCCATCAGTCCGAGACAGGGGGTCACAGATACGCAGTATTTT
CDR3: CAISPRQGVTDTQYF

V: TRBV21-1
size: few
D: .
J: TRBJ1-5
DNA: TGTGCCAGCAGCAAAGGGGACAGTCCAGACTATAGCAATCAGCCCCAGCATTTT
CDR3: CASSKGDSPDYSNQPQHF

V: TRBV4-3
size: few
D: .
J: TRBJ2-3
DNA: TGCGCCAGCAGCCAACATCCTGGGGCCACAGATACGCAGTATTTT
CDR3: CASSQHPGATDTQYF

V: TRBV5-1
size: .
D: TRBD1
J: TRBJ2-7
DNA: TGCGCCAGCAGATTTGACAGGGGGCAGTACGAGCAGTACTTC
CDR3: CASRFDRGQYEQYF

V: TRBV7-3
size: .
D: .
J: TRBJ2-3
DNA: TGTGCCAGCAGCTTATCCGGAACCGGAGATACGCAGTATTTT
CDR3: CASSLSGTGDTQYF

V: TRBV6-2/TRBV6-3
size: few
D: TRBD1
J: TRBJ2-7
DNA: TGTGCCAGCAGATCCAACAGGGGGCCGCCTACCTACGAGCAGTACTTC
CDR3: CASRSNRGPPTYEQYF

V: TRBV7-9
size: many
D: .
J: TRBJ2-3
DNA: TGTGCCAGCAGCAAATTGACAGCTTCTAGCACAGATACGCAGTATTTT
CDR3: CASSKLTASSTDTQYF

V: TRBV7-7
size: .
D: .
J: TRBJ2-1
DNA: TGTGCCAGCAGCTTATACGTGAGCTCCTACAATGAGCGGTTCTTC
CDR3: CASSLYVSSYNERFF

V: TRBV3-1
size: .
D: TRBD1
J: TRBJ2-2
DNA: TGTGCCAGCAGCCAAGTTTCGGCAGGGGGAACCGGGGAGCTGTTTTTT
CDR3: CASSQVSAGGTGELFF

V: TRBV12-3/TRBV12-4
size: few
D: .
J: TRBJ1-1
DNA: TGTGCCAGCAGTTTGGGTCCCGGTGAAGCTTTCTTT
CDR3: CASSLGPGEAFF

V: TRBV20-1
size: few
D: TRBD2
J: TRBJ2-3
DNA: TGCAGTGCTTTCGAACTAGCGGGGGGCAGCACAGATACGCAGTATTTT
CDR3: CSAFELAGGSTDTQYF

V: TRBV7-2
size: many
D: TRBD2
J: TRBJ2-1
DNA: TGCGCCAGCAGCTTAGGACTAGCCTACAATGAGCAGTTCTTC
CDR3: CASSLGLAYNEQFF

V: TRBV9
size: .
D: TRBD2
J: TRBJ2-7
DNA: TGTGCCAGCAGCGTAGCGGGGGGAATCTACGAGCAGTACTTC
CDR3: CASSVAGGIYEQYF

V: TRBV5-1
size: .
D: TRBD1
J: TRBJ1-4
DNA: TGCGCCAGCAGACTTGGGACAGCCCCAAATGAAAAACTGTTTTTT
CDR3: CASRLGTAPNEKLFF

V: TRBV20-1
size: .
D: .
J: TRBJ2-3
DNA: TGCAGTGCTAGAGATTTGGCCCCTTCGACAGATACGCAGTATTTT
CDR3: CSARDLAPSTDTQYF

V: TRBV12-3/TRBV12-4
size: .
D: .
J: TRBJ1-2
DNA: TGTGCCAGCAGTTCTGGGGTCTCGGGGGGCGGCTATGGCTACACCTTC
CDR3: CASSSGVSGGGYGYTF